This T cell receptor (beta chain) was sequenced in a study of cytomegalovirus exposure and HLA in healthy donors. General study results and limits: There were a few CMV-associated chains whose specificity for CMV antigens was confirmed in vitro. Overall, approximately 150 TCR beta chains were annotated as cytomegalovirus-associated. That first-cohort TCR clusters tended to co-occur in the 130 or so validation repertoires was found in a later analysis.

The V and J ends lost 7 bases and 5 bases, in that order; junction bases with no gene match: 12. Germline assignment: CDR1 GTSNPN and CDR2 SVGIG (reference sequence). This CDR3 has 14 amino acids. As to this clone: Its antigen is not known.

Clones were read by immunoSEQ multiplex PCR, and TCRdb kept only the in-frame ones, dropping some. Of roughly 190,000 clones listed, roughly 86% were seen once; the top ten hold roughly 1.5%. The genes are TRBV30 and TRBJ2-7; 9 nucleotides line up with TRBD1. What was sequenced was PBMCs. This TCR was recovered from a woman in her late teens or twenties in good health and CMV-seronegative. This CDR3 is CASSPTGGGDEQYF. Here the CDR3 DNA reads TGTGCCTCCTCACCCACAGGGGGCGGGGACGAGCAGTACTTC.